The 3 T cell receptor beta chains listed next were all sequenced from one sample in a study of blood T cell repertoires in COVID-19 (dated by TCRdb to the early 2020s). Library preparation was by the immunoSEQ multiplex PCR assay. TCRdb carries this immuneACCESS record with in-frame sequences only. Its versions omit some clonotypes, under half of them owing to an unresolved V gene in the studies checked, with the rest unexplained. The sample table records 200,000 to 250,000 clones; more than 80% of these occur just once. The ten largest account for 1.8% of the sample. What was sequenced was PBMCs or T cells enriched from blood (not recorded which). The receptors here all came from a man aged 55-75 years who had recovered from COVID-19.

This sequence joins TRBV7-2 and TRBJ2-3; D possibly corresponds to TRBD1 (6 bases). From germline, CDR1 is SGHTA and CDR2 FQGNSA. Trimming shortened V by 4 bases and J by 4 bases, and 9 bases separated the two germline ends. The CDR3 contains 13 residues. CDR3 residues: CASSWNRADTQYF. The CDR3 nucleotides are TGTGCCAGCAGCTGGAACAGGGCAGATACGCAGTATTTT.

This clone was detected many times. The CDR3 loop reads CASSSGQTLEKLFF. The CDR3, as DNA: TGTGCCAGCAGCTCGGGACAGACTCTGGAAAAACTGTTTTTT. The rearrangement links TRBV7-9 to TRBJ1-4; 7 bases line up with TRBD1. The germline V gene encodes CDR1 SEHNR and CDR2 FQNEAQ (reference sequence). The CDR3 is 14 residues long. V shed 4 bases and J 8 bases; nucleotides not matched to a gene: 7.

This chain links TRBV5-4 with TRBJ1-2; 9 nucleotides agree with TRBD1. Germline V gene lookup returns CDR1 SGHNT and CDR2 YYREEE (reference sequence). The V and J ends lost 3 bases and 6 bases, in that order; junction bases with no gene match: 12. This CDR3 region has 16 residues. CDR3 coding DNA: TGTGCCAGCAGCTCGGAAGGACTGGACAGGGGAAATGGCTACACCTTC. Protein: CASSSEGLDRGNGYTF.